This T cell receptor (beta chain) was captured by sequencing in a study of tumor-infiltrating lymphocytes in primary liver carcinoma. The overall study: Primary liver carcinoma, confirmed by histopathology, was surgically resected.

The investigators made TCR beta cDNA from approximately 0.5 ug total RNA, using a constant-region primer. Library construction for TCR beta comprised three nested multiplex PCR rounds performed with slightly modified ARM-PCR. TCRdb independently ran MiXCR on the multiplex PCR reads; one entry per CDR3 protein. The sample has a few hundred thousand distinct CDR3 sequences; around 50% are singletons. Unsorted whole blood supplied the RNA, and germline DNA was extracted too. Around 4 milliliters of peripheral blood were drawn presurgically. This sequence was found in a woman in her 30s with primary liver carcinoma and hepatitis B virus infection. Sequenced sample: peripheral blood.

This CDR3 reads CASSGDTGGDTQYF. The CDR3 region has the DNA TGTGCCAGCAGTGGGGACACTGGGGGAGATACGCAGTATTTT. The V call is TRBV6-1, the J call TRBJ2-3, with D possibly TRBD1 on 6 matching bases. CDR1 is MNHNS and CDR2 is SASEGT in the germline V gene. V was cut by 4 bases and J by 5 bases, with 13 bases left in between. CDR3 length equals 14 residues.